This T cell receptor beta chain was profiled in a study of blood T cell repertoires in COVID-19. The V gene's germline CDR1 is SNHLY and CDR2 FYNNEI. With 6 bases clipped from V and 0 bases from J, the junction kept 6 bases outside the gene matches. This CDR3 region has 16 residues. Produced via immunoSEQ multiplex PCR; TCRdb's table is partial and in-frame only. The sample records 80,000 to 130,000 clones, approximately 90% being singletons. Material: peripheral blood. The origin of this receptor is a man aged 55 to 70 with acute or convalescent COVID-19. The chain combines TRBV2 with TRBJ2-1, with 9 bases lining up with TRBD2. CDR3 bases: TGTGCCAGCAGATCTTTAGCGGGAGTCTCCTACAATGAGCAGTTCTTC. Protein product: CASRSLAGVSYNEQFF.